This T cell receptor beta chain comes out of a study of shared clonotypes between healthy human individuals. Study context: Donors had three CD4 naive, three CD4 memory, two CD8 naive and one CD8 memory plate apiece.

Method: immunoSEQ multiplex PCR; TCRdb's copy keeps in-frame clones and lacks some. The data hold a few million clones, with nearly 97% observed a single time. The CDR3 totals 14 residues. V shed 5 bases, J shed 7 bases, and the junction held 6 bases outside the gene matches. In germline, CDR1 is SGHVS, CDR2 FNYEAQ. Into CD45RA+ naive and CD45RA-negative memory subsets, the CD4+ cells were split. Input material: naive CD4+ T cells sorted from blood. As for subset: CD45RA+ positively selected. The sequence was collected from a young man in good health. The chain uses TRBV7-6 and TRBJ2-2, with 8 bases matching TRBD1. In DNA form, the CDR3 reads TGTGCCAGCAGCGGCCGACAGGGGAGCGGGGAGCTGTTTTTT. Translation gives CASSGRQGSGELFF. Full variable domain (remainder filled in from reference TRBV7-6 and TRBJ2-2): GAGVSQSPRYKVTKRGQDVALRCDPISGHVSLYWYRQALGQGPEFLTYFNYEAQQDKSGLPNDRFSAERPEGSISTLTIQRTEQRDSAMYRCASSGRQGSGELFFGEGSRLTVL.